The table lists the clone carrying this T cell receptor (beta chain) with a few counts. Its antigen is unidentified. The data stem from a study of CD8+CD57+ T cells in acquired aplastic anemia. Study details: DNA recovered from sorted CD4+ and CD8+ cells had a mean of approximately 3.5 ug. Healthy-donor CD4+ cells averaged roughly 9.8 million reads. Findings and caveats of the study: Patients were compared with controls for CD8+ Simpson's diversity, and no significant difference emerged. Roughly 31 CD8+ CDR3 sequences were shared between patients and controls.

TCR beta VDJ combinations and CDR3 sequences were profiled from genomic DNA. From the reads, TCRdb called clonotypes with MiXCR, one entry per CDR3 protein. The data show fewer than 250,000 distinct CDR3 sequences, roughly 56% seen once. Trimming at V came to 8 bases and at J to 2 bases, leaving 6 bases not matched to a gene. The CDR3 length is 14 residues. Germline assignment: CDR1 SGDLS and CDR2 YYNGEE. The chain joins TRBV9 to TRBJ2-5; TRBD2 agrees at 10 bases. The clonotype originates from a human donor in good health, serving as a control. Sequencing was performed on sorted CD4+, CD8+, or CD8+CD57+ T cells (not recorded which) from PBMCs. The CDR3, as DNA: TGTGCCAGTAGTGTTAGCGGGGGGCAAGAGACCCAGTACTTC. Translated, it gives CASSVSGGQETQYF. Full variable domain (missing parts from reference TRBV9 and TRBJ2-5): DSGVTQTPKHLITATGQRVTLRCSPRSGDLSVYWYQQSLDQGLQFLIQYYNGEERAKGNILERFSAQQFPDLHSELNLSSLELGDSALYFCASSVSGGQETQYFGPGTRLLVL.